The 3 T cell receptor beta chains below all came from one sample that was sequenced in a study of cytomegalovirus exposure and HLA in healthy donors. 13 Jbeta primers and 60 Vbeta primers were used for the PCR. Sequencing was performed with immunoSEQ multiplex PCR; in TCRdb, only in-frame clones are kept and a portion is missing. The sample lists 160,000 or so clones, about 77% occurring once. The sample comprised PBMCs. Every receptor here comes from a woman aged 45-65 years in good health and CMV-seronegative.

This clone has just a few counts. The V and J genes are TRBV10-3 and TRBJ1-5, with D possibly matching TRBD1 (5 bases). This CDR3 is 16 amino acids long. From germline, CDR1 is ENHRY and CDR2 SYGVKD. V lost 0 bases, J lost 3 bases, and 12 bases lay in between. This CDR3 reads CAISESGRGSNQPQHF. The CDR3 bases are TGTGCCATCAGTGAGTCCGGGAGGGGTTCCAATCAGCCCCAGCATTTT.

This clone has a handful of counts. The V and J genes are TRBV19 and TRBJ2-7; the D is unclear. The CDR3 runs to 14 residues. Trimming pared 3 bases from V and 4 bases from J, leaving 13 bases between. Germline V gene lookup returns CDR1 LNHDA and CDR2 SQIVND (reference sequence). The CDR3 protein is CASSIRGNGYEQYF. CDR3 coding DNA: TGTGCCAGTAGTATCCGAGGAAATGGGTACGAGCAGTACTTC.

J is TRBJ1-2 and V is TRBV11-2, with 8 nucleotides matching TRBD1. Germline V CDR1 and CDR2: SGHAT, FQNNGV. Trimming removed 0 bases from V and 3 bases from J; junction bases left unmatched: 6. The CDR3 is made up of 16 amino acids. This CDR3 reads CASSLEPTGVDYGYTF. The CDR3 DNA sequence: TGTGCCAGCAGCTTAGAACCGACAGGGGTGGACTATGGCTACACCTTC.